These T cell receptor beta chains were read from a single sample in a study of immune heterogeneity within non-small cell lung tumors. One entry per CDR3 protein, called by TCRdb with MiXCR from the multiplex PCR reads. The table has fewer than 25,000 distinct CDR3 sequences, 28% seen once. The specimen was lung tumor tissue. All receptors derive from a man aged 40-50 years with non-small cell lung cancer. Each CDR3 is given with its conserved first and last residue. The D gene is left open where the match is weak. Clone size appears in some rows only: once, few, many, or a class for an expanded clone.

clone size	J gene	D gene	V gene	CDR3 DNA	CDR3 protein
.	TRBJ1-4	.	TRBV9	TGTGCCAGCAGCACAGGCTGGAATAATGAAAAACTGTCTTTT	CASSTGWNNEKLSF
.	TRBJ2-3	.	TRBV10-1	TGCGCCAGCAGTCCGAGGGGGGCAGGCACAGATACGCAGTATTTT	CASSPRGAGTDTQYF
.	TRBJ1-1	TRBD1	TRBV6-2/TRBV6-3	TGTGCCAGCAGTCCGCGCAGGGGGAGATACACTGAAGCTTTCTTT	CASSPRRGRYTEAFF
medium-sized	TRBJ2-1	TRBD1	TRBV9	TGTGCCAGCAGCCCCCCAGGGACAGGGGTGGGCAATGAGCAGTTCTTC	CASSPPGTGVGNEQFF
.	TRBJ2-3	.	TRBV15	TGTGCCACCAGCAGAGGCCCAGGGATTGGCACAGATACGCAGTATTTT	CATSRGPGIGTDTQYF
few	TRBJ2-5	.	TRBV11-2	TGTGCCAGCAGCTTAGTAGGGGTTGGGAATGGGAAGACCCAGTACTTC	CASSLVGVGNGKTQYF
.	TRBJ2-1	.	TRBV10-3	TGTGCCATCAGTGGGATCTACAATGAGCAGTTCTTC	CAISGIYNEQFF
many	TRBJ2-3	.	TRBV11-2	TGTGCCAGCAGCCTGGGACTTACAGATACGCAGTATTTT	CASSLGLTDTQYF
many	TRBJ1-4	.	TRBV12-3/TRBV12-4	TGTGCCAGCAGTTTAAGGGGCCCTAATGAAAAACTGTTTTTT	CASSLRGPNEKLFF
many	TRBJ1-6	.	TRBV7-2	TGTGCCAGCAGCTTGAAGGGACGCGATTCACCCCTCCACTTT	CASSLKGRDSPLHF
many	TRBJ2-1	.	TRBV2	TGTGCCAGCAGTGAAAACCGTAATGTCGGGAATGAGCAGTTCTTC	CASSENRNVGNEQFF
.	TRBJ2-1	.	TRBV12-3/TRBV12-4	TGTGCCAGCAGCCACTTTTCTTACAATGAGCAGTTCTTC	CASSHFSYNEQFF
medium-sized	TRBJ2-2	.	TRBV19	TGTGCCAGTACCCCCGGTCGTACCGGGGAGCTGTTTTTT	CASTPGRTGELFF
.	TRBJ2-1	.	TRBV5-1	TGCGCCAGCAGCCTCTCCGGGAGAGAGGGTGAGCAGTTCTTC	CASSLSGREGEQFF
many	TRBJ2-7	TRBD2	TRBV2	TGTGCCAGCAGCGGGACTAGCTATAGAGGTTACTACGAGCAGTACTTC	CASSGTSYRGYYEQYF
many	TRBJ1-2	TRBD1	TRBV19	TGTGCCAGTAGTATAGGGACAGGGAACTATGGCTACACCTTC	CASSIGTGNYGYTF
few	TRBJ2-7	TRBD1	TRBV25-1	TGTGCCAGCAGTGACAGGGGGAGCGGCGAGCAGTACTTC	CASSDRGSGEQYF
.	TRBJ2-1	TRBD2	TRBV6-1	TGTGCCAGCAGCCAAGGCGGGAGCCCCTACAATGAGCAGTTCTTC	CASSQGGSPYNEQFF
many	TRBJ1-5	.	TRBV6-2/TRBV6-3	TGTGCCAGCAATAACGGGCAGCTTAGCAATCAGCCCCAGCATTTT	CASNNGQLSNQPQHF
.	TRBJ1-2	.	TRBV18	TGTGCCAGCTCACCAGGTCAGGTGCCGGGCTACACCTTC	CASSPGQVPGYTF
.	TRBJ2-3	TRBD2	TRBV11-2	TGTGCCAGCAGCACCCGGCTTAGCGGGGGCACAGATACGCAGTATTTT	CASSTRLSGGTDTQYF
once	TRBJ2-7	TRBD1	TRBV9	TGTGCCAGCATCCCGGTTACCGGGACAGGCGGAGACGAGCAGTACTTC	CASIPVTGTGGDEQYF
many	TRBJ2-7	.	TRBV18	TGTGCCAGCTCACCGGCGTTCCAGAGCTCCTACGAGCAGTACTTC	CASSPAFQSSYEQYF
few	TRBJ2-1	.	TRBV11-3	TGTGCCAGCACCCGAAGTAATGAGCAGTTCTTC	CASTRSNEQFF
.	TRBJ2-1	TRBD2	TRBV20-1	TGCAGTGCTAGAGTAGCGGGAGGTGTCAATGAGCAGTTCTTC	CSARVAGGVNEQFF
few	TRBJ2-1	TRBD2	TRBV6-1	TGTGCCAGCAGTTTCGGACTAGCGGGAGTTGGTGAGCAGTTCTTC	CASSFGLAGVGEQFF
.	TRBJ2-1	TRBD2	TRBV13	TGTGCCAGCAGCTTAGGGACTAGCGGGAGGGCCGTCAATGAGCAGTTCTTC	CASSLGTSGRAVNEQFF
many	TRBJ1-5	TRBD1	TRBV24-1	TGTGCCACCAGTTCAGGGGGCGCGGGTCAGCCCCAGCATTTT	CATSSGGAGQPQHF
.	TRBJ2-1	.	TRBV6-1	TGTGCCAGCAGCCCCCTAGCGGAGGGGGGCTACAATGAGCAGTTCTTC	CASSPLAEGGYNEQFF
.	TRBJ2-7	.	TRBV6-1	TGTGTCAGCAGTGAAGCGTACGAGCAGTACTTC	CVSSEAYEQYF
many	TRBJ1-2	.	TRBV12-5	TGTGCTAGTGGTTTGTCCGAAACTAACTATGGCTACACCTTC	CASGLSETNYGYTF
few	TRBJ2-5	TRBD2	TRBV7-9	TGTGCCAGCAGCCGCACTAGCGGGAGGACGATTGTGGACCAGTACTTC	CASSRTSGRTIVDQYF
few	TRBJ1-1	TRBD1	TRBV30	TGTGCCTGGAGCGGACAGGCGAACACTGAAGCTTTCTTT	CAWSGQANTEAFF
few	TRBJ2-2	TRBD1	TRBV19	TGTGCCAGTAGTAGGGGGGGGACAGGGGGCTTCTTGAACACCGGGGAGCTGTTTTTT	CASSRGGTGGFLNTGELFF
few	TRBJ2-1	.	TRBV5-1	TGCGCCAGCAAACCGGGAGGCAGGGGGCTTGGGCAGTTCTTC	CASKPGGRGLGQFF
many	TRBJ1-2	.	TRBV2	TGTGCCAGCAGTGCCCGGAACTATGGCTACACCTTC	CASSARNYGYTF
few	TRBJ1-2	.	TRBV7-9	TGTGCCAGCAGCCGCAGGAATGGCTACACCTTC	CASSRRNGYTF
many	TRBJ1-2	TRBD1	TRBV7-8	TGTGCCAGCAGCACCGCCGGGACAGGGCGTAACGGCTACACCTTC	CASSTAGTGRNGYTF
medium-sized	TRBJ2-6	TRBD1	TRBV19	TGTGCCAGTAGTCGCGGACAGGGGACGAACTCTGGGGCCAACGTCCTGACTTTC	CASSRGQGTNSGANVLTF
.	TRBJ2-1	.	TRBV10-3	TGTGCCATCAGTGAGTCGGGGGGTAATGAGCAGTTCTTC	CAISESGGNEQFF
few	TRBJ1-6	.	TRBV30	TGTGCCTGGAGTGTGGGTTCACCCCTCCACTTT	CAWSVGSPLHF
.	TRBJ1-5	.	TRBV29-1	TGCAGCGTCAGGGGTGCGAGCAATCAGCCCCAGCATTTT	CSVRGASNQPQHF
few	TRBJ1-1	.	TRBV11-2	TGTGCCAGCAGCTTAGAAATGGGGACTGAAGCTTTCTTT	CASSLEMGTEAFF
.	TRBJ2-2	.	TRBV12-3/TRBV12-4	TGTGCCAGCAGCAAACAGGGAACGTCGACCGGGGAGCTGTTTTTT	CASSKQGTSTGELFF
.	TRBJ2-5	TRBD2	TRBV25-1	TGTGCCAGCAGTGAGGTGGGGGGAGGGATGGAGACCCAGTACTTC	CASSEVGGGMETQYF
few	TRBJ1-4	.	TRBV11-2	TGTGCCAGCAGCTTGAATGGGGAAAAACTGTTTTTT	CASSLNGEKLFF
few	TRBJ1-1	.	TRBV6-5	TGTGCCAGCAGTTACTCCCGGAGGGACACTGAAGCTTTCTTT	CASSYSRRDTEAFF
few	TRBJ2-6	TRBD1	TRBV12-3/TRBV12-4	TGTGCCAGCAGTCTACAGACAGGGATTCTAATCGGGGCCAACGTCCTGACTTTC	CASSLQTGILIGANVLTF
many	TRBJ1-3	.	TRBV7-9	TGTGCCAGCAGCCTGGACCGCTGGGGAACCTCTGGAAACACCATATATTTT	CASSLDRWGTSGNTIYF
once	TRBJ2-7	.	TRBV3-1	TGTGCCAACAAAGGACCATACTACGAGCAGTACTTC	CANKGPYYEQYF
.	TRBJ2-1	.	TRBV9	TGTGCCAGGAGCGTGGGGGGAGGCAATGAGCAGTTCTTC	CARSVGGGNEQFF
many	TRBJ1-2	TRBD1	TRBV6-1	TGTGCCAGCAGTCCCCTGACAGGGGGCGATGGCTACACCTTC	CASSPLTGGDGYTF
many	TRBJ1-4	TRBD1	TRBV12-3/TRBV12-4	TGTGCCAGCAGACGGGGACAGGGGGCAGAAAAACTGTTTTTT	CASRRGQGAEKLFF
.	TRBJ1-1	.	TRBV19	TGTGCCAGTAGTATTACTTACGGACCGACCGAGGCTTTCTTT	CASSITYGPTEAFF
medium-sized	TRBJ2-1	TRBD2	TRBV28	TGTGCCAGCAGTCCCGGGACTAGCGGGGCCAGGGAGCAGTTCTTC	CASSPGTSGAREQFF